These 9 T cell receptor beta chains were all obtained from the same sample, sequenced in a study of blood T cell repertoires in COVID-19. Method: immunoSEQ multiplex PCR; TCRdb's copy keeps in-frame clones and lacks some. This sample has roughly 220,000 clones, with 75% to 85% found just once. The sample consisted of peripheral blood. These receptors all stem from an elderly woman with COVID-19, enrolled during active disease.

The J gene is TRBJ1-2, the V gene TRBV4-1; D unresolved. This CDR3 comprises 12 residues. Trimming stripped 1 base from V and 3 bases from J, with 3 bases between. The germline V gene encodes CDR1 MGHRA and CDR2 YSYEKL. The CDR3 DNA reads TGCGCCAGCAGCCAAGCGTACTATGGCTACACCTTC. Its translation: CASSQAYYGYTF.

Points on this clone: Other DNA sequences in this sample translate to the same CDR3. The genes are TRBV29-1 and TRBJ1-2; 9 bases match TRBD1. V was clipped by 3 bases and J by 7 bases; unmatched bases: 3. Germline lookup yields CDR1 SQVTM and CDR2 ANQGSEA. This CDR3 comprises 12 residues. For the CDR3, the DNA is TGCAGCGTTGAGGGACAGGGAGGTGGCTACACCTTC. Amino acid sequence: CSVEGQGGGYTF.

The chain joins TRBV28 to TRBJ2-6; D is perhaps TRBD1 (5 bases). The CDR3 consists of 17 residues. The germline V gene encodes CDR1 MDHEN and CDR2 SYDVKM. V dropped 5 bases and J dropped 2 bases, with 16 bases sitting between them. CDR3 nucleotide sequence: TGTGCCAGCAGTCCGCGCCCTACAGGACCTGGGGCCAACGTCCTGACTTTC. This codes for CASSPRPTGPGANVLTF.

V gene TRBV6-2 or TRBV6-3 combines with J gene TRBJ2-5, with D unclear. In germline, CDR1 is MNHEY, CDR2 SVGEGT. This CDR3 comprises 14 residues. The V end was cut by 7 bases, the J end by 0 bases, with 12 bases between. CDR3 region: CASTPGGHQETQYF. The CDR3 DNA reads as TGTGCCAGCACCCCCGGCGGCCACCAAGAGACCCAGTACTTC.

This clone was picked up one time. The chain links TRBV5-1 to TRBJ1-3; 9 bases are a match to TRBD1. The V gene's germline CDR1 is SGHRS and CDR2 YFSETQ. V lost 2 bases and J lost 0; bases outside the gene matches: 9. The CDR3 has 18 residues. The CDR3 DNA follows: TGCGCCAGCAGCTTAGAACCAGGGACAGGGAACTCTGGAAACACCATATATTTT. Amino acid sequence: CASSLEPGTGNSGNTIYF.

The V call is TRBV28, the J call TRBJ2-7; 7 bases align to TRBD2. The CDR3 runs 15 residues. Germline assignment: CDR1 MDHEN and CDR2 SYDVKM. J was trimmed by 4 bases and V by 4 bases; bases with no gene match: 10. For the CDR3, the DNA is TGTGCCAGCAGTTACCCTCGGCGGGAGTATTACGAGCAGTACTTC. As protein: CASSYPRREYYEQYF. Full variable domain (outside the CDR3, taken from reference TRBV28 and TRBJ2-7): DVKVTQSSRYLVKRTGEKVFLECVQDMDHENMFWYRQDPGLGLRLIYFSYDVKMKEKGDIPEGYSVSREKKERFSLILESASTNQTSMYLCASSYPRREYYEQYFGPGTRLTVT.

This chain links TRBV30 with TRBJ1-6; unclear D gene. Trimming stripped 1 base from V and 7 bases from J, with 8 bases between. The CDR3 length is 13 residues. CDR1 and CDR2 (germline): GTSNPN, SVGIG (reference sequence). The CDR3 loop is CAWSELNNSPLHF. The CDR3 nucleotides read TGTGCCTGGAGTGAACTTAACAATTCACCCCTCCACTTT.

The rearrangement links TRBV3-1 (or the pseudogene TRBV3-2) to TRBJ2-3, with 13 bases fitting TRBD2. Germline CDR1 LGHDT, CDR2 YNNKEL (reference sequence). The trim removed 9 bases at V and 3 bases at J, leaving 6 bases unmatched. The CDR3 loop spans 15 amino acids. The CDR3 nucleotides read TGTGCCAGTACCCTACTAGCGGGGGGGACAGATACGCAGTATTTT. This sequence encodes CASTLLAGGTDTQYF.

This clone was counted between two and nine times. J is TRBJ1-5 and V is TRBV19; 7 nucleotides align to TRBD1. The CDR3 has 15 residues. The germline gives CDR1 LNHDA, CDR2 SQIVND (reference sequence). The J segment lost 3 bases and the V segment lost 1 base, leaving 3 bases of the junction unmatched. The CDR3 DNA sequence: TGTGCCAGTAGTATAGTAGGGACAGTCAATCAGCCCCAGCATTTT. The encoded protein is CASSIVGTVNQPQHF. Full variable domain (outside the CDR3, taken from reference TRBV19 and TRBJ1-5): DGGITQSPKYLFRKEGQNVTLSCEQNLNHDAMYWYRQDPGQGLRLIYYSQIVNDFQKGDIAEGYSVSREKKESFPLTVTSAQKNPTAFYLCASSIVGTVNQPQHFGDGTRLSIL.